These 9 T cell receptor beta chains were sequenced from one sample in a study of blood T cell repertoires in COVID-19. Method: immunoSEQ multiplex PCR; TCRdb's copy keeps in-frame clones and lacks some. Of more than 65,000 clones listed, approximately 82% are singletons. The specimen sequenced was peripheral blood. The receptors derive from a woman at least 80 years old with acute or convalescent COVID-19.

The chain recombines TRBV19 with TRBJ2-5; TRBD1 matches at 9 bases. Trimming took 6 bases from V and 3 from J; bases not matched to a gene: 8. Germline CDR1 and CDR2: LNHDA and SQIVND (reference sequence). This CDR3 is built from 15 residues. The DNA of the CDR3 is TGTGCCAGTAGACTCGTAGGGACAGGGAAAGAGACCCAGTACTTC. Residues: CASRLVGTGKETQYF.

This clone appeared a few times. V is TRBV7-9 and J is TRBJ1-5; D is unresolved. From germline, CDR1 is SEHNR and CDR2 FQNEAQ (reference sequence). The CDR3 is 15 amino acids. Trimming took 1 base from V and 3 from J, leaving 10 bases between them. CDR3 coding DNA: TGTGCCAGCAGCTTAGGGGGAGCATTCAATCAGCCCCAGCATTTT. It is translated as CASSLGGAFNQPQHF.

The rearrangement joins TRBV5-8 to TRBJ2-5; 10 nucleotides line up with TRBD2. V lost 0 bases and J lost 1; bases outside the gene matches: 3. The germline V gene has CDR1 SGHTS and CDR2 YDEGEE. The CDR3 has 16 residues. The CDR3 sequence is CASSLGASGGQETQYF. The CDR3 DNA reads TGTGCCAGCAGCTTGGGGGCTAGCGGGGGCCAAGAGACCCAGTACTTC.

The chain employs TRBV6-5 and TRBJ1-4; no clear D. Germline CDR1 is MNHEY and CDR2 is SVGAGI. There are 14 residues in the CDR3. Trimming left V 6 bases short and J 0 bases short, with 8 bases between. The CDR3 loop reads CASRAGTTNEKLFF. The CDR3 DNA reads as TGTGCCAGCAGGGCGGGAACAACTAATGAAAAACTGTTTTTT.

The chain carries TRBV6-1 and TRBJ2-5, with D possibly being TRBD1 (6 bases). Germline lookup yields CDR1 MNHNS and CDR2 SASEGT. CDR3 length equals 16 residues. Trimming left V 0 bases short and J 5 bases short, with 16 bases between. The CDR3 region has the DNA TGTGCCAGCAGTGAAGCGCTTGGCAGGGGCTCGGAGACCCAGTACTTC. It specifies CASSEALGRGSETQYF.

The chain couples TRBV6-5 to TRBJ1-1; D uncertain. The CDR3 totals 14 residues. Trimming left V 2 bases short and J 5 bases short, with 12 bases between. Germline CDR1 is MNHEY and CDR2 is SVGAGI. The CDR3: CASSYRRGGTEAFF. CDR3 in DNA: TGTGCCAGCAGTTACCGGCGGGGAGGGACTGAAGCTTTCTTT.

The chain combines TRBV2 with TRBJ2-7, with D uncertain. There are 11 residues in the CDR3. Germline CDR1 reads SNHLY; CDR2 reads FYNNEI. The V end lost 3 bases, the J end lost 3 bases, and 3 bases lay between the germline ends. The CDR3 DNA reads TGTGCCAGCAGTGACTTCTACGAGCAGTACTTC. Protein sequence: CASSDFYEQYF.

This rearrangement joins TRBV30 to TRBJ1-4; D perhaps matches TRBD1 (5 bases). The CDR3 has 16 amino acids. CDR1 is GTSNPN, CDR2 SVGIG, per germline (reference sequence). V lost 5 bases to trimming and J lost 8 bases, with 24 bases between them. The CDR3 sequence is CAWGVSRSGLEEKLFF. The CDR3 coding sequence is TGTGCCTGGGGGGTTTCTCGGTCAGGGCTTGAAGAAAAACTGTTTTTT. The entire variable domain, with the rest obtained from reference TRBV30 and TRBJ1-4, is as follows: SQTIHQWPATLVQPVGSPLSLECTVEGTSNPNLYWYRQAAGRGLQLLFYSVGIGQISSEVPQNLSASRPQDRQFILSSKKLLLSDSGFYLCAWGVSRSGLEEKLFFGSGTQLSVL.

V and J are TRBV14 and TRBJ1-2, with unresolved D. V lost 2 bases and J 7 bases, leaving 11 bases between the germline ends. Germline-derived CDR1 and CDR2 are SGHDN and FVKESK. The CDR3 has 13 amino acids. This chain's CDR3 is CASSQNRLSGYTF. CDR3 DNA sequence: TGTGCCAGCAGCCAAAACCGACTCAGTGGCTACACCTTC.